This TCR beta chain came from a study of HIV-infected patients and healthy controls (dated by TCRdb to between 2012 and 2015). With respect to the entire study: The study asked whether deep sequencing of the TCR repertoire from small blood samples of HIV patients could detect immune perturbation and reconstitution. General conclusions and limits of the study: Significantly different mean usage between HIV-infected patients and controls was observed for eight alpha and eight beta V genes. In the study, no determination of donor HLA types was made. Roughly threefold more distinct CDR3s and higher Shannon diversity were observed in healthy control repertoires than in untreated HIV+ repertoires. HIV-infected repertoires had significantly higher mean Gini indices than controls, possibly reflecting oligoclonality. Size-matched repertoire data did not replicate the apparent post-therapy recovery of the Gini index in HIV-infected patients. More CDR3s were shared between individuals among healthy controls than among HIV+ patients, as measured by Jaccard index and by the count of highly shared sequences. The use of whole blood limited sequencing depth and precluded separation of the dynamics of distinct T-cell subpopulations. Comparisons were complicated by unequal numbers of distinct sequences between patients and controls, and rare events from HIV-infected data were overweighted by size-matching. Pairing of alpha and beta chains was not determined in the samples. The study cohorts differed slightly in age and sex profile, but those differences did not account for the observed differences in diversity. Processing included only sixteen HIV-infected individuals, and this was regarded by the authors as a major limit on how widely the findings apply. MAIT cell alpha-chain CDR3s were present at high frequency in healthy controls but severely depleted in HIV+ repertoires. During therapy, a significant decrease in frequency was seen for HIV-associated CDR3s, whereas no significant change was found for CMV-associated CDR3s, although most of them became more frequent.

Whole blood was used without fractionating the cells, so the repertoire represented all peripheral T cells without sorting. Under 11 uninfected healthy donors were sampled as controls, a few of whom were sampled twice about 3 months apart. For RNA extraction, about 2.5 ml of peripheral blood was collected into Tempus tubes. Residual genomic DNA was removed with the TURBO-DNase kit and globin mRNA was depleted with GLOBINclear. From the cysteine through the phenylalanine, the CDR3 covers 14 amino acids. The DNA shown is the 42-base CDR3, in frame from base 1. V and J lose 4 bases and 0 bases, and a span of 12 bases separates them. The germline V gene specifies SQVTM as CDR1 and ANQGSEA as CDR2. SuperScript III was used to reverse transcribe 500 ng RNA with primers targeting the alpha and beta constant regions. Separate libraries for the alpha and beta chains were generated through chain-specific third strand synthesis that incorporated multiplexing indices. To avoid primer bias, the protocol used one single primer pair to amplify every rearrangement within a chain, and the protocol also attached molecular barcodes to each cDNA molecule. Purified cDNA was ligated with T4 RNA Ligase 1 onto a 5' RACE adapter bearing a random hexamer and the SP2 sequencing primer site. Second strand synthesis was primed from the SP2 site with Phusion polymerase, using slow temperature ramps to favor optimal annealing. Each molecule's 12-nucleotide barcode consisted of two random hexamer sequences, both added before amplification and joined together. P5 and P7 adapter elements plus a second index were added in a short first PCR, which was followed by a 23-cycle amplification PCR with P5s and P7 primers. Libraries received 27 PCR cycles in total, were quantified on a Qubit, sized on a Bioanalyzer, and diluted to approximately 3.7 nM. The normalized libraries were sequenced on an Illumina MiSeq using 2 x 250 paired-end kits. Reverse transcription reactions underwent purification over MinElute columns, with elution into around 10 ul Tris-Cl. The adapter ligations were run for roughly 25 hours at 16 degrees C, and AMPure XP beads at a 1:1 ratio were afterwards used to clean them. The original methods were these. A modified Decombinator that output V, J, insert and barcode information was used to process the demultiplexed FASTQ files. Sequences that shared a barcode but differed from the dominant sequence were discarded as errors, and original cDNA molecules were estimated by counting barcodes clustered at Levenshtein distance 3. The R packages ineq, vegan, igraph and RCytoscape were used for downstream analyses, with IMGT nomenclature and CDR3 definitions applied. V gene usage was computed over distinct sequences, each TCR counted once to avoid skew from clonal expansion. Whenever two unique CDR3 amino acid sequences within a donor differed by a single Levenshtein edit, similarity networks linked them. The authors compiled published HIV-specific CDR3s (approximately 92 alpha, around 740 beta) and CMV-specific CDR3s (about 14 alpha, roughly 250 beta) and searched for them in the repertoires. It was shown by random subsampling to size-matched repertoires that the decreased diversity of patients was not caused by their lower sequence numbers. TCRdb's own reprocessing of the public reads used fastp at Q25 and MiXCR and kept productive beta chains. Rows are unified per CDR3 protein, each entry keeping the most common DNA and genes. TCRdb's processing, not the authors' own work, is the source of the V and J calls. Here the sample has about 16,000 distinct CDR3 sequences; roughly a tenth occur a single time. The ten most abundant clones make up 5.1% of the sample.

With regard to this clonotype: Its antigen is currently not known. It has no much larger one-base neighbor in the sample; base qualities were not kept.

The TCR was taken from an adult in good health. The material sequenced was blood. The V and J segments used are TRBV29-1 and TRBJ1-1; the D segment could be TRBD1, given 6 matching bases. The sequence in DNA is TGCAGCGTTGTCAGGGGCTCGATGAACACTGAAGCTTTCTTT. The encoded protein is CSVVRGSMNTEAFF.